Listed below are T cell receptor beta chains from one sample, sequenced in a study of cytomegalovirus exposure and HLA in healthy donors. Measured with immunoSEQ multiplex PCR; TCRdb has only the in-frame clones, and not every one. The sample has hundreds of thousands of clones, approximately 87% seen once. Sample: PBMCs. Source of these receptors: a man aged 18 to 35 in good health and CMV-seronegative. Each CDR3 is given with its conserved first and last residue. Fields, in order: D gene, V gene, J gene, clone size, CDR3 DNA, CDR3 protein. D genes are given only for firm matches. Where a row states a size, it is once, few, many or the class of an expanded clone; other rows omit it.

d_call: -; v_call: TRBV9; j_call: TRBJ1-4; clone_size: -; cdr3_nt: TGTGCCGGCCCCTCCCGTGGTTCTAATGAAAAACTGTTTTTT; cdr3_aa: CAGPSRGSNEKLFF
d_call: -; v_call: TRBV28; j_call: TRBJ1-6; clone_size: -; cdr3_nt: TGTGCCAGCAGTCCCGCAGGGTGGAATTCACCCCTCCACTTT; cdr3_aa: CASSPAGWNSPLHF
d_call: -; v_call: TRBV7-2; j_call: TRBJ2-7; clone_size: -; cdr3_nt: TGTGCCAGCAGCTTAAGGGAGCTCGAGCAGTACTTC; cdr3_aa: CASSLRELEQYF
d_call: -; v_call: TRBV27; j_call: TRBJ1-5; clone_size: -; cdr3_nt: TGTGCCAGCAGTATTGGCCGGGGCAATCAGCCCCAGCATTTT; cdr3_aa: CASSIGRGNQPQHF
d_call: TRBD1; v_call: TRBV5-1; j_call: TRBJ1-4; clone_size: -; cdr3_nt: TGCGCCAGCAGCCTCAACAGGGGAACTAATGAAAAACTGTTTTTT; cdr3_aa: CASSLNRGTNEKLFF
d_call: TRBD1; v_call: TRBV19; j_call: TRBJ2-1; clone_size: once; cdr3_nt: TGTGCCAGTATCTTAACCGGGACAGGGCGGGATGAGCAGTTCTTC; cdr3_aa: CASILTGTGRDEQFF
d_call: TRBD1; v_call: TRBV6-6; j_call: TRBJ2-1; clone_size: -; cdr3_nt: TGTGCCAGCAGTACACAGGGGCGAGATGAGCAGTTCTTC; cdr3_aa: CASSTQGRDEQFF
d_call: TRBD1; v_call: TRBV30; j_call: TRBJ1-2; clone_size: once; cdr3_nt: TGTGCCTGGAGTGTAGGACAGGGGTACTATGGCTACACCTTC; cdr3_aa: CAWSVGQGYYGYTF
d_call: -; v_call: TRBV5-1; j_call: TRBJ2-5; clone_size: once; cdr3_nt: TGCGCCAGCAGCCTCTTCACCGGGGAGAGTCAGTACTTC; cdr3_aa: CASSLFTGESQYF
d_call: TRBD1; v_call: TRBV9; j_call: TRBJ2-7; clone_size: -; cdr3_nt: TGTGCCAGCAGCGTAGGAGGGGGCGCAAACGAGCAGTACTTC; cdr3_aa: CASSVGGGANEQYF
d_call: -; v_call: TRBV5-5; j_call: TRBJ2-1; clone_size: -; cdr3_nt: TGTGCCAGCAGCCCGGGATCTTACAATGAGCAGTTCTTC; cdr3_aa: CASSPGSYNEQFF
d_call: -; v_call: TRBV27; j_call: TRBJ1-4; clone_size: -; cdr3_nt: TGTGCCAGCAGTTTAACTCCGGGACACTTTAATGAAAAACTGTTTTTT; cdr3_aa: CASSLTPGHFNEKLFF
d_call: TRBD2; v_call: TRBV7-2; j_call: TRBJ2-5; clone_size: -; cdr3_nt: TGTGCCAGCAGCTTATATCTAGCGGGAGTATCCCAAGAGACCCAGTACTTC; cdr3_aa: CASSLYLAGVSQETQYF
d_call: TRBD2; v_call: TRBV7-3; j_call: TRBJ2-5; clone_size: -; cdr3_nt: TGTGCCAGCAGCCCCACGGGACTACCCGCGGAGACCCAGTACTTC; cdr3_aa: CASSPTGLPAETQYF
d_call: -; v_call: TRBV10-3; j_call: TRBJ1-6; clone_size: -; cdr3_nt: TGTGCCATCAGTGATGGGCCACGTCAACCCCTCCACTTT; cdr3_aa: CAISDGPRQPLHF
d_call: -; v_call: TRBV23-1; j_call: TRBJ1-2; clone_size: -; cdr3_nt: TGCGCCAGCAGTCATCGAGACAGATATGGCTACACCTTC; cdr3_aa: CASSHRDRYGYTF
d_call: TRBD1; v_call: TRBV5-6; j_call: TRBJ2-3; clone_size: once; cdr3_nt: TGTGCCAGCAGCCCTATCGGGACAGGGTTGTCAGATACGCAGTATTTT; cdr3_aa: CASSPIGTGLSDTQYF
d_call: TRBD1; v_call: TRBV27; j_call: TRBJ2-2; clone_size: -; cdr3_nt: TGTGCCAGCAGTAGAGGGACAGACCCCGGGGAGCTGTTTTTT; cdr3_aa: CASSRGTDPGELFF
d_call: TRBD2; v_call: TRBV5-8; j_call: TRBJ2-1; clone_size: -; cdr3_nt: TGTGCCAGCAGCTTTCTCGGGGGAGGGCGCGATGAGCAGTTCTTC; cdr3_aa: CASSFLGGGRDEQFF
d_call: -; v_call: TRBV9; j_call: TRBJ2-2; clone_size: -; cdr3_nt: TGTGCCAGCAGCCCCTCGGGGGGCGCGAGCACCGGGGAGCTGTTTTTT; cdr3_aa: CASSPSGGASTGELFF
d_call: TRBD1; v_call: TRBV13; j_call: TRBJ2-1; clone_size: -; cdr3_nt: TGTGCCAGCAGCCGGACAGGTAACAATGAGCAGTTCTTC; cdr3_aa: CASSRTGNNEQFF
d_call: -; v_call: TRBV28; j_call: TRBJ2-7; clone_size: few; cdr3_nt: TGTGCCAGCAGCCGGCTGCCAAGGGGCCCCGACTCCTACGAGCAGTACTTC; cdr3_aa: CASSRLPRGPDSYEQYF
d_call: TRBD1; v_call: TRBV7-9; j_call: TRBJ1-5; clone_size: -; cdr3_nt: TGTGCCAGCAGCTTAGCGGTCGGGGACAGGAGCATTCAGCCCCAGCATTTT; cdr3_aa: CASSLAVGDRSIQPQHF
d_call: -; v_call: TRBV27; j_call: TRBJ2-7; clone_size: -; cdr3_nt: TGTGCCAGCAGTTCAACCCCCGGGACTCTCTCCTACGAGCAGTACTTC; cdr3_aa: CASSSTPGTLSYEQYF
d_call: -; v_call: TRBV7-2; j_call: TRBJ2-7; clone_size: -; cdr3_nt: TGTGCCAGCAGCTTGATGGGCGTCGGTACGGCTTACGAGCAGTACTTC; cdr3_aa: CASSLMGVGTAYEQYF
d_call: -; v_call: TRBV7-9; j_call: TRBJ1-5; clone_size: -; cdr3_nt: TGTGCCAGCAGCCGACCAGGGAGCAATCAGCCCCAGCATTTT; cdr3_aa: CASSRPGSNQPQHF
d_call: -; v_call: TRBV6-5; j_call: TRBJ1-4; clone_size: -; cdr3_nt: TGTGCCAGCAGTTACTCTCGTGGGGAGAAACTGTTTTTT; cdr3_aa: CASSYSRGEKLFF
d_call: -; v_call: TRBV4-3; j_call: TRBJ2-7; clone_size: few; cdr3_nt: TGCGCCAGCAGCCAAGGTCCCGGGAGCTCCTACGAGCAGTACTTC; cdr3_aa: CASSQGPGSSYEQYF
d_call: TRBD1; v_call: TRBV28; j_call: TRBJ1-2; clone_size: -; cdr3_nt: TGTGCCAGCAGAGCAGACATGAGGGGGCCTATCAACGCCTTC; cdr3_aa: CASRADMRGPINAF
d_call: -; v_call: TRBV12-5; j_call: TRBJ1-2; clone_size: -; cdr3_nt: TGTGCTAGTGGAATCCTCACAGGGATTGGCTACACCTTC; cdr3_aa: CASGILTGIGYTF
d_call: -; v_call: TRBV19; j_call: TRBJ1-5; clone_size: few; cdr3_nt: TGTGCCAGTAGTATCGGGGAACAGCCCCAGCATTTT; cdr3_aa: CASSIGEQPQHF
d_call: TRBD1; v_call: TRBV11-2; j_call: TRBJ2-3; clone_size: -; cdr3_nt: TGTGCCAGCAGGATCGACAGGGGTATATCCGATACGCAGTATTTT; cdr3_aa: CASRIDRGISDTQYF
d_call: TRBD2; v_call: TRBV4-1; j_call: TRBJ2-3; clone_size: -; cdr3_nt: TGCGCCAGCAGGGGTGTCGGGAGGGACCGCACAGATACGCAGTATTTT; cdr3_aa: CASRGVGRDRTDTQYF
d_call: -; v_call: TRBV27; j_call: TRBJ2-7; clone_size: -; cdr3_nt: TGTGCCAGCAAAGGGTGGGACTGGGCCTCCTACGAGCAGTACTTC; cdr3_aa: CASKGWDWASYEQYF
d_call: -; v_call: TRBV28; j_call: TRBJ1-4; clone_size: -; cdr3_nt: TGTGCCAGCAGTCCCCCGGGAGGCAGGCGGCTTGAAAAACTGTTTTTT; cdr3_aa: CASSPPGGRRLEKLFF
d_call: -; v_call: TRBV13; j_call: TRBJ2-1; clone_size: -; cdr3_nt: TGTGCCAGCAGTAGGGGGGGCACGTACAATGAGCAGTTCTTC; cdr3_aa: CASSRGGTYNEQFF
d_call: -; v_call: TRBV7-6; j_call: TRBJ2-6; clone_size: -; cdr3_nt: TGTGCCAGCAGCTTGGAGGCGGGTACCGGGGCCAACGTCCTGACTTTC; cdr3_aa: CASSLEAGTGANVLTF
d_call: -; v_call: TRBV14; j_call: TRBJ2-1; clone_size: -; cdr3_nt: TGTGCCAGCAGCCGTAGCGGATCTGGGGCTTACAATGAGCAGTTCTTC; cdr3_aa: CASSRSGSGAYNEQFF
d_call: TRBD1; v_call: TRBV28; j_call: TRBJ2-7; clone_size: -; cdr3_nt: TGTGCCAGCTGCCGGACAGGGGGCTCCTACGAGCAGTACTTC; cdr3_aa: CASCRTGGSYEQYF
d_call: -; v_call: TRBV6-5; j_call: TRBJ1-5; clone_size: -; cdr3_nt: TGTGCCAGCAGTTACTCGAGTGCGGGGGGGCTGGAGCCCCAGCATTTT; cdr3_aa: CASSYSSAGGLEPQHF
d_call: -; v_call: TRBV7-9; j_call: TRBJ2-1; clone_size: -; cdr3_nt: TGTGCCAGCAGCTTGTCGTCTGGAGACAATGAGCAGTTCTTC; cdr3_aa: CASSLSSGDNEQFF
d_call: TRBD1; v_call: TRBV5-6; j_call: TRBJ1-1; clone_size: -; cdr3_nt: TGTGCCAGCAGCTTGGTGGGGACAGGGACTGAAGCTTTCTTT; cdr3_aa: CASSLVGTGTEAFF
d_call: TRBD2; v_call: TRBV27; j_call: TRBJ2-2; clone_size: -; cdr3_nt: TGTGCCAGCAGTTTATCCCCCTCACTAGCGGGGGGTACCGGGGAGCTGTTTTTT; cdr3_aa: CASSLSPSLAGGTGELFF
d_call: TRBD2; v_call: TRBV9; j_call: TRBJ2-2; clone_size: -; cdr3_nt: TGTGCCAGCAGCGTAGAGTTTGGGACTAGCGGGAAGGCCGGGGAGCTGTTTTTT; cdr3_aa: CASSVEFGTSGKAGELFF
d_call: -; v_call: TRBV2; j_call: TRBJ1-5; clone_size: -; cdr3_nt: TGTGCCAGCTCGGGGGGGACGGGCAATCAGCCCCAGCATTTT; cdr3_aa: CASSGGTGNQPQHF
d_call: -; v_call: TRBV9; j_call: TRBJ1-5; clone_size: -; cdr3_nt: TGTGCCAGCAGCGTAGCGATCGGGCAGCCCCAGCATTTT; cdr3_aa: CASSVAIGQPQHF
d_call: TRBD2; v_call: TRBV5-6; j_call: TRBJ2-5; clone_size: -; cdr3_nt: TGTGCCAGCAGCGCCCAGCGGGGGTGGGAAGAGACCCAGTACTTC; cdr3_aa: CASSAQRGWEETQYF
d_call: TRBD1; v_call: TRBV6-6; j_call: TRBJ1-4; clone_size: once; cdr3_nt: TGTGCCAGCAGACCACAGGGGAGGAGTAATGAAAAACTGTTTTTT; cdr3_aa: CASRPQGRSNEKLFF
d_call: TRBD1; v_call: TRBV27; j_call: TRBJ1-2; clone_size: -; cdr3_nt: TGTGCCAGCAGGAGAGGCGCTGGACAGGGAGAAAGTGGCTACACCTTC; cdr3_aa: CASRRGAGQGESGYTF